These T cell receptor beta chains were read from a single sample in a study of identical twins. TCRdb re-analysed the 5' RACE reads in MiXCR, keeping a single row per CDR3 protein. The repertoire consists of approximately 260,000 distinct CDR3 sequences, with roughly 8% occurring once and the leading ten covering around 3%. This sample also belongs to another study, concerning yellow fever vaccine responses in identical twins.

The sequenced material came from CD8+ T cells sorted from blood. Receptors originate from a woman aged 18-29 years in good health. The CDR3 runs from the conserved cysteine through the conserved F or W. A D gene is named only where the DNA matches it firmly. Clone size is stated in some rows and not others, as once, few, many or a class when expanded.

D gene: TRBD2; clone size: NA; V gene: TRBV27; J gene: TRBJ2-7; CDR3 length: 15; CDR3 DNA: TGTGCCAGCAGTTCCCCGACTAGCGGGATGTACGAGCAGTACTTC; CDR3 protein: CASSSPTSGMYEQYF
D gene: NA; clone size: NA; V gene: TRBV7-2; J gene: TRBJ1-2; CDR3 length: 17; CDR3 DNA: TGTGCCAGCAGCTTTGACGGGAGGGACCGTCCCTTATTTGGCTACACCTTC; CDR3 protein: CASSFDGRDRPLFGYTF
D gene: TRBD2; clone size: NA; V gene: TRBV7-9; J gene: TRBJ2-2; CDR3 length: 15; CDR3 DNA: TGTGCCAGCAGCCCAGCGGGGGGCTACACCGGGGAGCTGTTTTTT; CDR3 protein: CASSPAGGYTGELFF
D gene: NA; clone size: many; V gene: TRBV4-2; J gene: TRBJ2-7; CDR3 length: 11; CDR3 DNA: TGTGCCAGCAGCCAATCTTCCGAGCAGTACTTC; CDR3 protein: CASSQSSEQYF
D gene: TRBD2; clone size: NA; V gene: TRBV15; J gene: TRBJ2-7; CDR3 length: 14; CDR3 DNA: TGTGCCACTTCCCTTGAGGGAGGGCCCTACGAGCAGTACTTC; CDR3 protein: CATSLEGGPYEQYF
D gene: NA; clone size: many; V gene: TRBV2; J gene: TRBJ2-5; CDR3 length: 14; CDR3 DNA: TGTGCCACTGCGACGGGACAACGTCAAGAGACCCAGTACTTC; CDR3 protein: CATATGQRQETQYF
D gene: NA; clone size: few; V gene: TRBV5-6; J gene: TRBJ2-1; CDR3 length: 11; CDR3 DNA: TGTGCCAGCACCCAGGGTGTGGAGCAGTTCTTC; CDR3 protein: CASTQGVEQFF
D gene: NA; clone size: NA; V gene: TRBV10-2; J gene: TRBJ1-6; CDR3 length: 12; CDR3 DNA: TGCGCCAGCAGGGCCCCGAATTCACCCCTCCACTTT; CDR3 protein: CASRAPNSPLHF
D gene: NA; clone size: many; V gene: TRBV10-3; J gene: TRBJ2-7; CDR3 length: 12; CDR3 DNA: TGTGCCATCAGTGATAGGGGGAACGAGCAGTACTTC; CDR3 protein: CAISDRGNEQYF
D gene: TRBD1; clone size: NA; V gene: TRBV29-1; J gene: TRBJ1-2; CDR3 length: 16; CDR3 DNA: TGCAGCGTCACCGGGACAGGGGGCGCCGATAACTATGGCTACACCTTC; CDR3 protein: CSVTGTGGADNYGYTF
D gene: TRBD2; clone size: NA; V gene: TRBV2; J gene: TRBJ2-1; CDR3 length: 15; CDR3 DNA: TGTGCCAGCAGTGAAGGCGGGAGTCCCTACAATGAGCAGTTCTTC; CDR3 protein: CASSEGGSPYNEQFF
D gene: NA; clone size: many; V gene: TRBV7-9; J gene: TRBJ2-3; CDR3 length: 14; CDR3 DNA: TGTGCCAGCAGCGCACGGGATTTCACAGATACGCAGTATTTT; CDR3 protein: CASSARDFTDTQYF
D gene: TRBD1; clone size: few; V gene: TRBV29-1; J gene: TRBJ1-3; CDR3 length: 13; CDR3 DNA: TGCAGCACCAGACAGGGATCTGGAAACACCATATATTTT; CDR3 protein: CSTRQGSGNTIYF
D gene: TRBD2; clone size: NA; V gene: TRBV3-1; J gene: TRBJ2-7; CDR3 length: 16; CDR3 DNA: TGTGCCAGCAGCCAGGCTGGACTAGCGGGGGTCTACGAGCAGTACTTC; CDR3 protein: CASSQAGLAGVYEQYF